This T cell receptor beta chain was documented in a study of cytomegalovirus exposure and HLA in healthy donors. Primers included in the PCR were 60 Vbeta and 13 Jbeta primers. Sequencing was performed with immunoSEQ multiplex PCR; in TCRdb, only in-frame clones are kept and a portion is missing. This table holds 100,000 or so clones, roughly three fifths found once. The specimen was PBMCs. This clonotype originated in a man under 40 in good health and CMV-seropositive.

The CDR3 DNA reads TGTGCCAGCAGCTTAGAGTACAGGGCACAAGGCTACACCTTC. Translation: CASSLEYRAQGYTF. The chain has TRBV7-2 and TRBJ1-2, with D tentatively TRBD1 (6 bases). V dropped 1 base and J dropped 8 bases, with 14 bases sitting between them. CDR1 SGHTA and CDR2 FQGNSA come from the germline V gene. The CDR3 is 14 residues long.